This T cell receptor (beta chain) came from a study of untreated major depressive disorder. Study-level findings and limits: CD4+ T cells from depressed patients used TRBV05-01 (Vbeta 5.1) more often than controls.

Details on this clone: Its antigen is currently unknown.

Only in-frame clones appear in the TCRdb table, and some are missing; sequencing was by immunoSEQ multiplex PCR. The sample has under 15,000 clones; 90% to 95% are singletons. CDR1 MNHGY and CDR2 SAAAGT come from the germline V gene. This CDR3 contains 18 residues. V dropped 2 bases and J dropped 1; count of bases not matched to a gene: 8. This TCR was recovered from a woman aged 25 to 39 with major depressive disorder. The chain has TRBV6-8 and TRBJ2-3; 11 bases are shared with TRBD2. The sequencing sample was made of CD4+ T cells from PBMCs. CDR3 sequence reads: CASSYRTWGLAGTDTQYF. The CDR3 region has the DNA TGTGCCAGCAGTTACCGGACTTGGGGACTAGCGGGCACAGATACGCAGTATTTT.